This T cell receptor beta chain was found in a study of OX40 agonist ivuxolimab in advanced cancers. Study-wide context: Three patients had partial responses: one hepatocellular carcinoma, two cutaneous melanoma.

Patients were ruled out by autoimmune disease history or systemic immunosuppression. TCRdb keeps only in-frame clones here, not all; method: immunoSEQ multiplex PCR. The data show 21,000 or so clones, with about four fifths seen just once and roughly 32% held by the top ten. Study observations and caveats: Which antigen the expanded peripheral T cells recognized is unknown. Among the least clonally expanded were partial responders at 0.1-3.0 mg/kg.

Comments on this clone: Its cognate antigen is unknown.

Looked up from germline, CDR1 is SEHNR and CDR2 is FQNEAQ (reference sequence). The CDR3 totals 18 residues. The J segment lost 4 bases and the V segment lost 4 bases, leaving 15 bases of the junction unmatched. The specimen was CD4+ or CD8+ T cells sorted from blood, collected in a trial of the OX40 agonist ivuxolimab. The chain uses TRBV7-9 and TRBJ1-4; 7 nucleotides line up with TRBD1. The sequence came from an adult with an advanced solid tumor such as melanoma, head and neck, liver or kidney cancer. The CDR3 spells CASSSRTGFVGDNEKLFF. DNA for the CDR3: TGTGCCAGCAGCTCCCGGACAGGTTTTGTGGGGGATAATGAAAAACTGTTTTTT.